Following are 32 T cell receptor beta chains from one sample sequenced in a study of T cells after yellow fever vaccination. Using its own MiXCR run on the 5' RACE reads, TCRdb lists one record per CDR3 protein. The sample lists under 700,000 distinct CDR3 sequences, about a sixth seen once, with roughly 17% in the top ten. Sequences were derived from PBMCs, sampled roughly 5 days after the first yellow fever vaccination. These receptor sequences come from a man in his late teens or twenties who received the YFV17D yellow fever vaccine.

This CDR3 reads CASSAGGSNQPQHF. DNA for the CDR3: TGTGCCAGCAGCGCAGGGGGAAGCAATCAGCCCCAGCATTTT. The rearrangement joins TRBV25-1 to TRBJ1-5, with TRBD1 matching over 7 bases. The CDR3 is made up of 14 amino acids. Per the germline V gene, CDR1 is MGHDK and CDR2 is SYGVNS. V shed 6 bases, J shed 1 base, and the junction held 3 bases outside the gene matches.

A few counts support this clonotype. The chain carries TRBV5-1 and TRBJ2-1, with 9 bases fitting TRBD2. The V segment lost 3 bases and the J segment 9 bases; nucleotides outside the gene matches: 10. Germline values: CDR1 SGHRS, CDR2 YFSETQ. The CDR3 has 15 residues. The CDR3 region is CASSSGGGGAREQFF. CDR3 nucleotides: TGCGCCAGCAGCTCGGGTGGCGGGGGGGCCCGTGAGCAGTTCTTC.

This clonotype has only a few counts. The V gene is TRBV11-3, the J gene TRBJ2-2, with no clear D. CDR1 SGHNT and CDR2 YENEEA come from the germline V gene. Trimming removed 5 bases at V and 5 bases at J, with 9 bases between. The CDR3 extends over 13 amino acids. This chain's CDR3 is CASSRSRTGELFF. CDR3 DNA sequence: TGTGCCAGCAGCAGGAGCCGTACCGGGGAGCTGTTTTTT.

The CDR3: CASSPSGRLNYGYTF. The CDR3 bases are TGTGCCAGCAGCCCCAGCGGACGGCTTAACTATGGCTACACCTTC. The chain has TRBV7-9 and TRBJ1-2; D unresolved. V was shortened by 5 bases and J by 1 base, with 14 bases between the two germline ends. This CDR3 has 15 residues. Per germline, CDR1 SEHNR and CDR2 FQNEAQ (reference sequence).

This clonotype was seen a few times. For the CDR3, the DNA is TGTGCCAGCAGTTTAAAACAGGCCGGGGGGGGAACCCTCCACTTT. Its translation is CASSLKQAGGGTLHF. V is TRBV27 and J is TRBJ1-6, with a tentative D call TRBD1 (5 bases). V lost 2 bases, J lost 14 bases, and 19 bases lay in between. CDR1 and CDR2 (germline): MNHEY, SMNVEV (reference sequence). This CDR3 contains 15 residues.

This chain uses TRBV6-1 with TRBJ1-1; D might be TRBD1 (5 bases). Germline assignment: CDR1 MNHNS and CDR2 SASEGT. The CDR3 sequence is 14 residues long. The germline V and J ends were trimmed by 5 bases and 0 bases, with 10 bases remaining between them. The CDR3 DNA is TGTGCCAGCAGTACGTGGGGGATGAACACTGAAGCTTTCTTT. This sequence encodes CASSTWGMNTEAFF.

This clonotype has more than one count but fewer than ten. The chain carries TRBV7-2 and TRBJ1-1; 10 positions match TRBD1. Germline CDR1 SGHTA, CDR2 FQGNSA. V was pared by 4 bases and J by 5 bases, with 10 bases of the junction left unmatched. This CDR3 is 16 amino acids long. The CDR3 sequence is CASSSPPDRGFTEAFF. The CDR3, as DNA: TGTGCCAGCAGCTCCCCCCCGGACAGGGGGTTTACTGAAGCTTTCTTT.

This clonotype occurred a few times. V and J are TRBV7-3 and TRBJ2-7; D is unclear. The CDR3 totals 13 residues. The V end lost 1 base, the J end lost 5 bases, and 9 bases lay between the germline ends. Looked up from germline, CDR1 is SGHTA and CDR2 is FQGTGA. The CDR3 coding sequence is TGTGCCAGCAGCTTAAGTCCGATGGACGAGCAGTACTTC. Its translation is CASSLSPMDEQYF.

This sequence joins TRBV2 and TRBJ1-1; tentative D call: TRBD1 (6 bases). The CDR3 is made up of 13 amino acids. V was pared by 6 bases and J by 6 bases, with 14 bases between. Germline assignment: CDR1 SNHLY and CDR2 FYNNEI. The CDR3 DNA sequence: TGTGCCAGCAGGGTTTATCCAGGGGCTGAAGCTTTCTTT. Translating it yields CASRVYPGAEAFF.

The rearrangement joins TRBV7-9 to TRBJ2-3; no clear D gene. Germline loops: CDR1 SEHNR, CDR2 FQNEAQ (reference sequence). This CDR3 spans 12 amino acids. V lost 1 base, J lost 8 bases, and 7 bases lay in between. The CDR3 reads CASSLDRVTQYF. In DNA, the CDR3 is TGTGCCAGCAGCTTAGATCGGGTTACGCAGTATTTT.

V is TRBV11-2 and J is TRBJ2-7; D may be TRBD1 (6 bases). Germline V CDR1 and CDR2: SGHAT, FQNNGV. The CDR3 has 13 amino acids. V shed 2 bases and J shed 2 bases, with 7 bases lying between them. The CDR3 DNA follows: TGTGCCAGCAGCTTACAGGGGACCTACGAGCAGTACGTC. It yields the protein CASSLQGTYEQYV.

CDR3 bases: TGCAGCGTTGAAGAGGGCATATGGGCTTTCTTT. It yields the protein CSVEEGIWAFF. This sequence joins TRBV29-1 and TRBJ1-1; no reliable D call. The CDR3 is made up of 11 amino acids. The V gene lost 0 bases and the J gene lost 11 bases, with 10 bases spanning the gap. CDR1 and CDR2 from the germline V gene are SQVTM and ANQGSEA. The entire variable domain, with the rest obtained from reference TRBV29-1 and TRBJ1-1, is as follows: SAVISQKPSRDICQRGTSLTIQCQVDSQVTMMFWYRQQPGQSLTLIATANQGSEATYESGFVIDKFPISRPNLTFSTLTVSNMSPEDSSIYLCSVEEGIWAFFGQGTRLTVV.

V usage is TRBV19 and J usage is TRBJ2-6; D unclear. Trimming cost V 8 bases and J 2 bases, with 4 bases left between them. Germline assignment: CDR1 LNHDA and CDR2 SQIVND (reference sequence). CDR3 length: 12 amino acids. The CDR3 reads CASFTGANVLTF. CDR3 DNA sequence: TGTGCCAGTTTTACTGGGGCCAACGTCCTGACTTTC. Full variable domain (remainder filled in from reference TRBV19 and TRBJ2-6): DGGITQSPKYLFRKEGQNVTLSCEQNLNHDAMYWYRQDPGQGLRLIYYSQIVNDFQKGDIAEGYSVSREKKESFPLTVTSAQKNPTAFYLCASFTGANVLTFGAGSRLTVL.

The genes are TRBV4-2 and TRBJ1-2; 7 bases line up with TRBD1. The CDR3 is made up of 14 amino acids. V gave up 4 bases and J gave up 9 bases; unmatched junction bases: 11. Germline CDR1 reads LGHNA; CDR2 reads YNFKEQ. CDR3 sequence: CASSPTGLANSYTF. The CDR3 DNA reads as TGTGCCAGCAGCCCGACAGGGCTGGCTAATAGCTACACCTTC.

This chain connects TRBV7-6 to TRBJ2-7, with D perhaps TRBD2 (7 bases). The CDR3 extends over 14 amino acids. V was cut by 1 base and J by 2 bases, with 9 bases left in between. CDR1 and CDR2 (germline): SGHVS, FNYEAQ. The CDR3 spells CASSLGGGAYEQYF. The CDR3 region has the DNA TGTGCCAGCAGCTTAGGAGGGGGGGCCTACGAGCAGTACTTC.

The chain couples TRBV6-6 to TRBJ2-3, with 9 bases lining up with TRBD1. The CDR3 contains 13 residues. V lost 8 bases to trimming and J lost 3 bases; unmatched junction nucleotides: 3. CDR1 is MNHNY, CDR2 SVGAGI, per germline (reference sequence). CDR3 in DNA: TGTGCCAGCGACAGGGGGAGGACAGATACGCAGTATTTT. Protein sequence: CASDRGRTDTQYF.

CDR3 coding DNA: TGTGCCAGCAGCCGCATGAGTCGGCTTACAGGGATTAAAAATGAGCAGTTCTTC. It codes for CASSRMSRLTGIKNEQFF. The chain joins TRBV7-2 to TRBJ2-1; tentatively, D is TRBD1 (6 bases). The CDR3 has 18 amino acids. Trimming stripped 5 bases from V and 7 bases from J, with 27 bases between. Germline V gives CDR1 SGHTA, CDR2 FQGNSA.

The gene calls are TRBV12-3 or TRBV12-4 and TRBJ2-7; no clear D gene. The CDR3 consists of 15 residues. Trimming shortened V by 5 bases and J by 2 bases, and 16 bases separated the two germline ends. The CDR3 region is CASSPQRAQTYEQYF. The CDR3 bases are TGTGCCAGCAGTCCCCAACGCGCCCAAACCTACGAGCAGTACTTC.

This clonotype was counted between two and nine times. The chain carries TRBV4-1 and TRBJ2-3; D call uncertain. Germline V gene lookup returns CDR1 MGHRA and CDR2 YSYEKL. Deletions cut 0 bases from V and 0 bases from J, with 13 bases between. The CDR3 runs to 17 residues. The DNA for the CDR3 is TGCGCCAGCAGCCAAGAGAGGCGGAGAGACAGCACAGATACGCAGTATTTT. Protein product: CASSQERRRDSTDTQYF.

Only a few counts were recorded for this clonotype. This sequence joins TRBV7-9 and TRBJ1-2; D may be TRBD1 (6 bases). Germline CDR1 is SEHNR and CDR2 is FQNEAQ (reference sequence). This CDR3 is built from 15 residues. V lost 1 base, J lost 2 bases, and 11 bases lay in between. The chain's CDR3 is CASSLGSGDNYGYTF. In DNA, the CDR3 is TGTGCCAGCAGCTTAGGTTCAGGGGACAACTATGGCTACACCTTC.

The V gene is TRBV5-4, the J gene TRBJ2-7; D may be TRBD2 (6 bases). Trimming took 4 bases from V and 1 from J, leaving 12 bases between them. The CDR3 has 14 residues. Germline-derived CDR1 and CDR2 are SGHNT and YYREEE (reference sequence). The CDR3 region is CASSAGGLSYEQYF. CDR3 in DNA: TGTGCCAGCAGCGCCGGGGGTCTTTCCTACGAGCAGTACTTC.

The chain has TRBV6-5 and TRBJ1-5, with D unclear. This CDR3 contains 13 residues. CDR1 MNHEY and CDR2 SVGAGI come from the germline V gene. The V and J ends lost 2 bases and 7 bases respectively, with 9 bases between them. CDR3 coding DNA: TGTGCCAGCAGTTACGTTGCGGAACAGCCCCAGCATTTT. It codes for CASSYVAEQPQHF.

The chain combines TRBV6-1 with TRBJ2-1; D perhaps matches TRBD2 (6 bases). V was clipped by 4 bases and J by 5 bases, with 18 bases between them. This CDR3 has 16 amino acids. CDR1 and CDR2 (germline): MNHNS, SASEGT. The CDR3 sequence is CASSGSVWRGNNEQFF. CDR3 bases: TGTGCCAGCAGTGGGTCAGTATGGCGGGGAAACAATGAGCAGTTCTTC.

The DNA for the CDR3 is TGTGCCACCAGCCGGGAAGCGGGGGCGCCGGTGGGTGAGCAGTTCTTC. Translated, it gives CATSREAGAPVGEQFF. The chain has TRBV15 and TRBJ2-1, with 8 bases fitting TRBD2. Germline CDR1 and CDR2: LNHNV and YYDKDF (reference sequence). Trimming at V came to 5 bases and at J to 9 bases, leaving 15 bases not matched to a gene. The CDR3 contains 16 residues.

This clonotype was observed a handful of times. The chain uses TRBV7-8 and TRBJ1-5, with TRBD1 as a possible D gene (6 bases). Germline assignment: CDR1 SGHVS and CDR2 FQNEAQ. CDR3 length equals 16 residues. With 0 bases removed from V and 5 bases from J, the gap between germline ends came to 14 bases. For the CDR3, the DNA is TGTGCCAGCAGCTTAGCGAACAGGGTGGTGGATCAGCCCCAGCATTTT. Protein sequence: CASSLANRVVDQPQHF.

Only a few counts were recorded for this clonotype. The chain carries TRBV20-1 and TRBJ1-2, with D tentatively TRBD1 (5 bases). Trimming took off 8 bases at V and 4 bases at J, with 17 bases between the two ends. Germline CDR1 and CDR2: DFQATT and SNEGSKA (reference sequence). CDR3 length: 13 residues. CDR3 in DNA: TGCAGTTCCGGGGGGGAAAACCTCTATGGCTACACCTTC. It yields the protein CSSGGENLYGYTF.

This clonotype was counted only a few times. The chain combines TRBV6-2 or TRBV6-3 with TRBJ2-4, with D possibly being TRBD2 (6 bases). CDR1 is MNHEY and CDR2 is SVGEGT in the germline V gene. V was cut by 8 bases and J by 6 bases, with 11 bases left in between. This CDR3 has 12 residues. CDR3 in DNA: TGTGCCAGCGCACCCGGGGGAAACATTCAGTACTTC. This translates into CASAPGGNIQYF.

This chain joins TRBV6-2 or TRBV6-3 and TRBJ2-3; 7 positions match TRBD1. CDR3 length equals 16 residues. CDR1 and CDR2 from the germline V gene are MNHEY and SVGEGT. V lost 2 bases and J lost 2; bases outside the gene matches: 7. CDR3: CASSYGQGDFTDTQYF. CDR3 coding DNA: TGTGCCAGCAGTTACGGCCAGGGGGATTTCACAGATACGCAGTATTTT.

This clonotype was recorded a few times. The chain employs TRBV7-3 and TRBJ2-7, with D possibly being TRBD1 (5 bases). This CDR3 is built from 15 residues. The V and J ends lost 2 bases and 3 bases respectively, with 14 bases between them. Germline CDR1 is SGHTA and CDR2 is FQGTGA. The CDR3 is CASSLSAGKGYEQYF. The CDR3 DNA is TGTGCCAGCAGCTTATCCGCAGGGAAAGGCTACGAGCAGTACTTC.

This clonotype was found a few times. This chain links TRBV5-1 with TRBJ2-1; 9 nucleotides line up with TRBD1. Losses at the gene ends were 4 bases for V and 8 bases for J; bases not matched to a gene: 7. This CDR3 comprises 14 residues. Germline loops: CDR1 SGHRS, CDR2 YFSETQ. For the CDR3, the DNA is TGCGCCAGCAGCGTCGGGACAGGGTGGGATGAGCAGTTCTTC. It translates to CASSVGTGWDEQFF.

This clonotype was detected a few times. CDR3 loop: CASSLMGIVGYTF. CDR3 bases: TGTGCCAGCAGCTTAATGGGGATAGTGGGCTACACCTTC. The V call is TRBV7-9, the J call TRBJ1-2; D remains unclear. V lost 2 bases to trimming and J lost 8 bases, with 12 bases between them. Per germline, CDR1 SEHNR and CDR2 FQNEAQ (reference sequence). This CDR3 region has 13 residues. The full variable domain, completed using reference TRBV7-9 and TRBJ1-2, is DTGVSQNPRHKITKRGQNVTFRCDPISEHNRLYWYRQTLGQGPEFLTYFQNEAQLEKSRLLSDRFSAERPKGSFSTLEIQRTEQGDSAMYLCASSLMGIVGYTFGSGTRLTVV.

The chain is built from TRBV4-1 and TRBJ2-3, with D possibly matching TRBD1 (5 bases). Germline V gene lookup returns CDR1 MGHRA and CDR2 YSYEKL. The CDR3 contains 18 residues. V shed 0 bases and J shed 2 bases, with 18 bases lying between them. CDR3 amino acids: CASSQDSGQRVPTDTQYF. As DNA, the CDR3 is TGCGCCAGCAGCCAAGATAGTGGACAAAGGGTGCCCACAGATACGCAGTATTTT.